The subject of this entry is one T cell receptor beta chain. Template switching added a universal primer site, and cDNA bore unique molecular identifiers. One entry per CDR3 protein results from TCRdb running MiXCR on the 5' RACE reads. Here the sample spans fewer than 550,000 distinct CDR3 sequences, around an eighth being singletons. This CDR3 contains 13 residues. Deletions cut 4 bases from V and 2 bases from J, with 9 bases between. CDR1 is SGHRS and CDR2 is YFSETQ in the germline V gene. All of the donors were Caucasians in good health. These data are taken from a study of identical twins. The same sample was also studied in work on yellow fever vaccine responses in identical twins.

Sequenced input: CD4+ T cells sorted from blood. The sequence was obtained from a woman aged 18-35 years in good health. The chain recombines TRBV5-1 with TRBJ1-2, with D maybe TRBD1 (5 bases). The CDR3, as DNA: TGCGCCAGCAGCATGACAGTAAACTATGGCTACACCTTC. It encodes CASSMTVNYGYTF. The full variable domain, in which reference TRBV5-1 and TRBJ1-2 provide the parts outside the CDR3, is KAGVTQTPRYLIKTRGQQVTLSCSPISGHRSVSWYQQTPGQGLQFLFEYFSETQRNKGNFPGRFSGRQFSNSRSEMNVSTLELGDSALYLCASSMTVNYGYTFGSGTRLTVV.